This T cell receptor (beta chain) comes out of a study of CD4 T cells in relation to SARS-CoV-2 and coronaviruses. Study context: Shared crossreactive spike epitopes were mapped to their HLA restriction.

Before the COVID-19 pandemic, during about 2010-2018, CD4+ T cells were taken from unexposed donors. General study findings and limits: Samples before the pandemic and after infection were not matched within any donor.

Clones were sequenced by immunoSEQ multiplex PCR, and TCRdb holds only the in-frame ones, with some missing. The sample yields about 59,000 clones, roughly 88% seen once. This clone was observed a single time. Antigen specificity is unknown. CDR3 length: 13 amino acids. The germline V gene encodes CDR1 MDHEN and CDR2 SYDVKM. Unmatched junction bases numbered 3, after V lost 8 bases and J lost 0 bases. The sequence derives from a human donor in good health. Sample: memory CD4+ T cells from PBMCs. V gene TRBV28 combines with J gene TRBJ2-7; 8 positions match TRBD2. The CDR3 region has the DNA TGTGCCAGCGATACTAGCGGCTCCTACGAGCAGTACTTC. This translates into CASDTSGSYEQYF.